The 32 T cell receptor beta chains below come from one sample, sequenced in a study of T cells in Graves' hyperthyroidism and ophthalmopathy. The CDR3 regions of TCR beta were amplified from RNA transcripts. First-round RT-PCR targeting the TCR CDR3 was performed with the HTBI primer set. MiXCR, run by TCRdb on the multiplex PCR reads, gives a single entry per CDR3 protein. The table shows 500,000 to 600,000 distinct CDR3 sequences, with approximately 44% occurring only once. The source material was peripheral blood or thyroid tissue (not recorded which). These TCRs come from a woman aged 18-29 years with Graves' hyperthyroidism.

The chain carries TRBV7-2 and TRBJ2-2; a weak D match, TRBD1 (5 bases). The CDR3 consists of 14 residues. Trimming stripped 1 base from V and 7 bases from J, with 10 bases between. Germline loops: CDR1 SGHTA, CDR2 FQGNSA. The CDR3 DNA follows: TGTGCCAGCAGCTTAGAGCCAGGGAACGGGGAGCTGTTTTTT. Amino acid sequence: CASSLEPGNGELFF.

With respect to this clonotype: The conserved final phenylalanine or tryptophan is absent from the CDR3, which likely points to a read error. The chain links TRBV6-6 to TRBJ2-5; TRBD2 is a possible D gene (5 bases). This CDR3 has 16 residues. CDR1 is MNHNY, CDR2 SVGAGI, per germline (reference sequence). The CDR3 DNA reads as TGTGCCAGCAGCTACTTGAGGGATGCGGGCCAAGAGACCCAGTACCTC. It translates to CASSYLRDAGQETQYL.

This clonotype occurred many times. The chain employs TRBV29-1 and TRBJ1-1; 7 nucleotides line up with TRBD1. Trimming took 7 bases from V and 4 from J; bases not matched to a gene: 6. The CDR3 runs to 12 residues. Germline lookup yields CDR1 SQVTM and CDR2 ANQGSEA. Here the CDR3 DNA reads TGCAGCGCCGGACAGGTCGGCACTGAAGCTTTCTTT. It yields the protein CSAGQVGTEAFF.

The sample holds many counts of this clonotype. V gene TRBV10-2 combines with J gene TRBJ1-1; D perhaps matches TRBD1 (6 bases). This CDR3 region has 14 residues. Trimming took off 0 bases at V and 4 bases at J, with 9 bases between the two ends. CDR1 WSHSY and CDR2 SAAADI come from the germline V gene. CDR3 region: CASSESGGGTEAFF. CDR3 DNA: TGCGCCAGCAGTGAGTCAGGGGGAGGCACTGAAGCTTTCTTT.

This clonotype was seen at least ten times. The chain joins TRBV29-1 to TRBJ1-1; D perhaps matches TRBD1 (5 bases). Looked up from germline, CDR1 is SQVTM and CDR2 is ANQGSEA. The CDR3 has 12 amino acids. V lost 7 bases, J lost 5 bases, and 14 bases lay in between. The CDR3 here is CSAGGWGTEAFF. CDR3 DNA sequence: TGCAGCGCCGGGGGATGGGGAACTGAAGCTTTCTTT.

There are many counts of this clonotype. The chain couples TRBV29-1 to TRBJ2-3; the D is unclear. CDR3 length: 12 amino acids. Deletions cut 3 bases from V and 0 bases from J, with 4 bases between. CDR1 and CDR2 (germline): SQVTM, ANQGSEA. CDR3 sequence reads: CSVETSTDTQYF. The CDR3 nucleotides read TGCAGCGTTGAGACGAGCACAGATACGCAGTATTTT.

The rearrangement joins TRBV5-4 to TRBJ2-7, with a tentative D call TRBD1 (6 bases). The CDR3 spans 14 residues. Germline loops: CDR1 SGHNT, CDR2 YYREEE (reference sequence). The germline V and J ends were trimmed by 4 bases and 2 bases, with 13 bases remaining between them. The CDR3 loop is CASSGWTETYEQYF. The DNA of the CDR3 is TGTGCCAGCAGCGGATGGACAGAAACCTACGAGCAGTACTTC.

CDR3 sequence (DNA): TGCAGCGTTGAAGGCCCCCTTGAGGCTAGCGGGAGTGGTGAGCAGTTCTTC. Residues: CSVEGPLEASGSGEQFF. The chain links TRBV29-1 to TRBJ2-5, with TRBD2 identical over 10 bases. TRBJ2-1 matches the DNA end more closely, so the J call is doubtful. Germline CDR1 is SQVTM and CDR2 is ANQGSEA. The CDR3 length is 17 residues.

This clonotype was counted a few times. The chain carries TRBV30 and TRBJ1-3; tentatively, D is TRBD1 (6 bases). Germline V gives CDR1 GTSNPN, CDR2 SVGIG (reference sequence). The CDR3 totals 15 residues. V was pared by 2 bases and J by 0 bases, with 11 bases between. The chain's CDR3 is CAWSTLDSSGNTIYF. The DNA of the CDR3 is TGTGCCTGGAGTACGCTGGACAGCTCTGGAAACACCATATATTTT.

The V call is TRBV13, the J call TRBJ1-2; D not certain. Germline CDR1 PRHDT, CDR2 FYEKMQ (reference sequence). CDR3 length: 13 residues. Trimming removed 3 bases from V and 4 bases from J, with 9 bases in between. CDR3 DNA sequence: TGTGCCAGCAGCTTCGCGGCGGGCTATGGCTACACCTTC. Protein: CASSFAAGYGYTF.

The chain carries TRBV20-1 and TRBJ2-7, with TRBD2 matching over 7 bases. Germline-derived CDR1 and CDR2 are DFQATT and SNEGSKA (reference sequence). The CDR3 spans 12 residues. V shed 2 bases, J shed 9 bases, and the junction held 7 bases outside the gene matches. This CDR3 reads CSARRAGAGQYF. DNA of the CDR3: TGCAGTGCTAGAAGGGCGGGAGCGGGGCAGTACTTC.

This chain connects TRBV19 to TRBJ2-3, with 7 nucleotides matching TRBD2. CDR3 size: 15 residues. Germline assignment: CDR1 LNHDA and CDR2 SQIVND (reference sequence). V lost 7 bases, J lost 1 base, and 8 bases stayed unmatched. The CDR3 is CASNPRLAGTDTQYF. The CDR3 region has the DNA TGTGCCAGTAACCCCCGGCTAGCGGGCACAGATACGCAGTATTTT. Full variable domain (rest looked up from reference TRBV19 and TRBJ2-3): DGGITQSPKYLFRKEGQNVTLSCEQNLNHDAMYWYRQDPGQGLRLIYYSQIVNDFQKGDIAEGYSVSREKKESFPLTVTSAQKNPTAFYLCASNPRLAGTDTQYFGPGTRLTVL.

V usage is TRBV7-3 and J usage is TRBJ2-7; a weak D match, TRBD2 (5 bases). The last part of the DNA fits TRBJ2-1 better; the J call may be wrong. Per germline, CDR1 SGHTA and CDR2 FQGTGA. The CDR3 contains 14 residues. CDR3 loop: CASSLGSTYNEQFF. CDR3 DNA: TGTGCCAGCAGCCTGGGGAGTACCTACAATGAGCAGTTCTTC.

Only one count was recorded for this clonotype. The chain recombines TRBV7-3 with TRBJ2-5; no reliable D call. The CDR3 is 12 residues long. CDR1 is SGHTA and CDR2 is FQGTGA in the germline V gene. V dropped 5 bases and J dropped 9 bases, with 13 bases sitting between them. This CDR3 reads CASSQVGLSQYF. In nucleotides, the CDR3 is TGTGCCAGCAGCCAAGTAGGGCTATCCCAGTACTTC.

In this sample, this clonotype turned up many times. This rearrangement joins TRBV2 to TRBJ2-7; possibly TRBD1 or TRBD2 for D (5 bases each). V was shortened by 8 bases and J by 2 bases, with 16 bases between the two germline ends. This CDR3 contains 14 residues. Germline loops: CDR1 SNHLY, CDR2 FYNNEI. The CDR3 nucleotides read TGTGCCAGCGGCCCGGGACGAATGACCTACGAGCAGTACTTC. It is translated as CASGPGRMTYEQYF.

Note on this clonotype: The DNA is left out, because the CDR3 cannot be placed on it with certainty; the CDR3 is given as TCRdb lists it. The chain links TRBV7-6 to TRBJ1-2. Germline loops: CDR1 SGHVS, CDR2 FNYEAQ. The CDR3 length equals 17 residues, ends included. Here the CDR3 reads CASSFYICSAKNYGYTF.

The rearrangement uses TRBV7-9 and TRBJ1-2, with D perhaps matching TRBD1 (6 bases). The germline CDR1 and CDR2 sequences are SEHNR and FQNEAQ (reference sequence). With 5 bases removed from V and 4 bases from J, the gap between germline ends came to 41 bases. This CDR3 has 23 residues. The CDR3 nucleotides are TGTGCCAGCAGCCCCAGGGCACTAGCGGGAGTTGGGTCCGGGGGACAAGAGACCTATGGCTACACCTTC. This encodes CASSPRALAGVGSGGQETYGYTF. Supplemented by reference TRBV7-9 and TRBJ1-2, the full variable domain reads DTGVSQNPRHKITKRGQNVTFRCDPISEHNRLYWYRQTLGQGPEFLTYFQNEAQLEKSRLLSDRFSAERPKGSFSTLEIQRTEQGDSAMYLCASSPRALAGVGSGGQETYGYTFGSGTRLTVV.

This clonotype occurred a few times. The V call is TRBV2, the J call TRBJ2-7; TRBD2 aligns across 11 bases. The V segment lost 6 bases and the J segment 6 bases; nucleotides outside the gene matches: 13. This CDR3 is built from 16 residues. Per germline, CDR1 SNHLY and CDR2 FYNNEI. The CDR3 spells CASSSPSGGRESEQYF. CDR3 DNA: TGTGCCAGCAGCAGCCCTAGCGGGGGGCGGGAGAGCGAGCAGTACTTC.

This clonotype has only a few counts. This chain connects TRBV4-1 to TRBJ2-2, with D maybe TRBD2 (6 bases). Germline CDR1 and CDR2: MGHRA and YSYEKL. The CDR3 runs to 17 residues. Trimming cost V 1 base and J 6 bases, with 18 bases left between them. CDR3 residues: CASSQVSGPGSAGELFF. DNA of the CDR3: TGCGCCAGCAGCCAAGTTAGCGGCCCCGGAAGTGCCGGGGAGCTGTTTTTT.

This clonotype was recorded many times. The J gene is TRBJ1-2, the V gene TRBV7-8; D remains unclear. Between the trimmed V and J ends, which lost 3 bases and 8 bases, there was a span of 19 bases. The germline V gene encodes CDR1 SGHVS and CDR2 FQNEAQ. This CDR3 comprises 15 residues. The CDR3 protein is CASSFARTQLQGYTF. CDR3 DNA sequence: TGTGCCAGCAGCTTCGCGAGGACCCAACTGCAGGGCTACACCTTC. The full variable domain, rest sourced from reference TRBV7-8 and TRBJ1-2, is GAGVSQSPRYKVAKRGQDVALRCDPISGHVSLFWYQQALGQGPEFLTYFQNEAQLDKSGLPSDRFFAERPEGSVSTLKIQRTQQEDSAVYLCASSFARTQLQGYTFGSGTRLTVV.

Many counts were recorded for this clonotype. This chain links TRBV7-9 with TRBJ1-2; D is perhaps TRBD1 (6 bases). The CDR3 totals 19 residues. The V gene lost 2 bases and the J gene lost 1 base, with 23 bases spanning the gap. The germline CDR1 and CDR2 sequences are SEHNR and FQNEAQ (reference sequence). CDR3 amino acids: CASSLSARGLLGFNYGYTF. The CDR3 bases are TGTGCCAGCAGCTTATCTGCCAGGGGACTATTAGGATTTAACTATGGCTACACCTTC.

The chain employs TRBV20-1 and TRBJ1-5, with no clear D. Germline V gene data show CDR1 as DFQATT and CDR2 as SNEGSKA (reference sequence). The CDR3 is made up of 13 amino acids. V was cut by 6 bases and J by 0 bases, with 9 bases left in between. In nucleotides, the CDR3 is TGCAGTGCCAGCACGATTAGCAATCAGCCCCAGCATTTT. Translating it yields CSASTISNQPQHF.

This chain uses TRBV24-1 with TRBJ2-1; 8 nucleotides match TRBD2. Germline V CDR1 and CDR2: KGHDR, SFDVKD. Losses at the gene ends were 4 bases for V and 1 base for J; bases not matched to a gene: 8. This CDR3 is 17 amino acids long. The CDR3 sequence: CATSERGSGRSYNEQFF. The CDR3 DNA is TGTGCCACCAGTGAGAGGGGCAGCGGGAGATCCTACAATGAGCAGTTCTTC.

Regarding this clonotype: A read error may be the cause here, since a much bigger clone is one base away. This chain links TRBV2 with TRBJ2-7, with 13 bases that match TRBD2. The germline CDR1 and CDR2 sequences are SNHLY and FYNNEI. This CDR3 comprises 15 residues. CDR3: CVSSPPGLAGSEQYF. Here the CDR3 DNA reads TGTGTCAGCAGCCCTCCGGGACTAGCGGGATCCGAGCAGTACTTC.

Comments on this clonotype: The conserved phenylalanine or tryptophan normally closing the CDR3 is absent here, so this likely arose from a read error. The J gene is TRBJ2-7, the V gene TRBV7-9; D gene uncertain. This CDR3 is built from 12 residues. From germline, CDR1 is SEHNR and CDR2 FQNEAQ (reference sequence). V shed 5 bases and J shed 3 bases, with 8 bases lying between them. CDR3 sequence reads: CASSLTYYEQYL. CDR3 sequence (DNA): TGTGCCAGCAGCCTTACCTACTACGAGCAGTACCTC.

This clonotype has only a few counts. The chain carries TRBV20-1 and TRBJ1-1; tentatively, D is TRBD1 (5 bases). Germline CDR1 DFQATT, CDR2 SNEGSKA (reference sequence). The CDR3 length is 16 residues. The germline V and J ends were trimmed by 0 bases and 5 bases, with 19 bases remaining between them. Here the CDR3 reads CSARDAFTGGNTEAFF. The CDR3 DNA follows: TGCAGTGCTAGAGACGCCTTTACAGGTGGGAATACTGAAGCTTTCTTT.

This chain connects TRBV7-9 to TRBJ1-5; D is uncertain. The V end lost 4 bases, the J end lost 3 bases, and 10 bases lay between the germline ends. CDR3 length equals 14 residues. Germline CDR1 reads SEHNR; CDR2 reads FQNEAQ (reference sequence). This CDR3 is CASSSAGINQPQHF. The CDR3 DNA reads as TGTGCCAGCAGCTCCGCCGGGATCAATCAGCCCCAGCATTTT.

This chain links TRBV7-9 with TRBJ1-5, with TRBD1 identical over 9 bases. The trim removed 4 bases at V and 4 bases at J, leaving 5 bases unmatched. Germline assignment: CDR1 SEHNR and CDR2 FQNEAQ (reference sequence). There are 15 residues in the CDR3. Here the CDR3 reads CASSSSTGGNQPQHF. CDR3 sequence (DNA): TGTGCCAGCAGCTCCTCGACAGGGGGAAATCAGCCCCAGCATTTT. Supplemented by reference TRBV7-9 and TRBJ1-5, the full variable domain reads DTGVSQNPRHKITKRGQNVTFRCDPISEHNRLYWYRQTLGQGPEFLTYFQNEAQLEKSRLLSDRFSAERPKGSFSTLEIQRTEQGDSAMYLCASSSSTGGNQPQHFGDGTRLSIL.

For this clonotype: One base away lies a much larger clone, so this may be a sequencing read error. This chain connects TRBV3-1 to TRBJ2-7; TRBD2 matches 7 bases. CDR1 and CDR2 from the germline V gene are LGHDT and YNNKEL (reference sequence). The CDR3 extends over 16 amino acids. The V segment lost 2 bases and the J segment 4 bases; nucleotides outside the gene matches: 11. The CDR3 protein is CASSQTGLSVLYEQYF. Here the CDR3 DNA reads TGTGCCAGCAGCCAAACGGGACTATCAGTCTTGTACGAGCAGTACTTC.

Notes on this clonotype: A single base separates this from a much larger clone, so it may be a read error. The rearrangement uses TRBV12-3 or TRBV12-4 and TRBJ1-4; tentatively, D is TRBD1 (6 bases). This CDR3 spans 13 amino acids. CDR3: CAGSFPGAEKLFF. The DNA for the CDR3 is TGTGCCGGCAGTTTTCCAGGGGCCGAAAAACTGTTTTTT.

This clonotype was seen many times. Here the CDR3 DNA reads TGTGCCAGTAGTATCGATGGAGGAGGATGGTCAGCTGGAAACACCATATATTTT. Translated: CASSIDGGGWSAGNTIYF. The rearrangement links TRBV19 to TRBJ1-3; no reliable D call. CDR3 length: 18 amino acids. With 3 bases removed from V and 2 bases from J, the gap between germline ends came to 20 bases. Germline assignment: CDR1 LNHDA and CDR2 SQIVND (reference sequence).

This chain connects TRBV29-1 to TRBJ1-2, with 7 bases aligning to TRBD1. The CDR3 is made up of 12 amino acids. The germline gives CDR1 SQVTM, CDR2 ANQGSEA. V dropped 4 bases and J dropped 7; count of bases not matched to a gene: 6. CDR3 protein: CSVVRGPSGYTF. The CDR3 DNA reads TGCAGCGTTGTGAGGGGGCCTAGTGGCTACACCTTC.